Following are 32 T cell receptor beta chains from one sample sequenced in a study of CD8 T cells in ankylosing spondylitis. Via MiXCR, TCRdb re-called the 5' RACE reads, giving one row per CDR3 protein. Among around 210,000 distinct CDR3 sequences listed, over 7% were seen once. Sequenced: blood, either unsorted or a sorted T cell fraction (not recorded which). The receptors come from a female donor with ankylosing spondylitis or in good health (not recorded which).

In this sample, this clonotype turned up many times. The rearrangement joins TRBV10-2 to TRBJ2-1; 10 nucleotides line up with TRBD2. Germline CDR1 is WSHSY and CDR2 is SAAADI. The V segment lost 2 bases and the J segment 7 bases; nucleotides outside the gene matches: 5. CDR3 length: 15 residues. CDR3 loop: CASSERTSGENEQFF. Here the CDR3 DNA reads TGCGCCAGCAGTGAGAGGACTAGCGGAGAAAATGAGCAGTTCTTC.

This clonotype was counted many times. The V and J genes are TRBV7-9 and TRBJ2-5; no clear D. CDR3 length: 16 residues. CDR1 SEHNR and CDR2 FQNEAQ come from the germline V gene (reference sequence). V lost 1 base to trimming and J lost 1 base, with 13 bases between them. The CDR3 region is CASSLERQVLQETQYF. The CDR3 DNA reads as TGTGCCAGCAGCTTAGAGCGCCAAGTACTCCAAGAGACCCAGTACTTC.

This clonotype was recorded many times. This chain links TRBV7-2 with TRBJ2-1; the D gene is possibly TRBD1 (7 bases). CDR1 and CDR2 from the germline V gene are SGHTA and FQGNSA. The V end was cut by 0 bases, the J end by 2 bases, with 17 bases between. CDR3 length: 18 amino acids. The CDR3 region has the DNA TGTGCCAGCAGCTTAGCGGGGACTTCCGGGACAGCCTACAATGAGCAGTTCTTC. This codes for CASSLAGTSGTAYNEQFF.

J is TRBJ2-7 and V is TRBV7-9, with 10 positions matching TRBD1. The CDR3 totals 14 residues. Germline V CDR1 and CDR2: SEHNR, FQNEAQ (reference sequence). The V and J ends lost 3 bases and 6 bases, in that order; junction bases with no gene match: 5. CDR3 amino acids: CASSLGDRGAEQYF. In nucleotides, the CDR3 is TGTGCCAGCAGCTTGGGGGACAGGGGAGCCGAGCAGTACTTC.

This clonotype was counted between two and nine times. For the CDR3, the DNA is TGCGCCAGCAGCTTGGCTCGACAGGGGGGCCCAACCGGGGAGCTGTTTTTT. This sequence encodes CASSLARQGGPTGELFF. The rearrangement joins TRBV5-1 to TRBJ2-2, with TRBD1 matching over 9 bases. Losses at the gene ends were 0 bases for V and 5 bases for J; bases not matched to a gene: 8. CDR1 is SGHRS, CDR2 YFSETQ, per germline. This CDR3 is built from 17 residues.

This clonotype has at least ten counts. Written as DNA, the CDR3 is TGCAGTGCTTGGGGGGACCGTGAAGCTTTCTTT. As protein: CSAWGDREAFF. This sequence joins TRBV20-1 and TRBJ1-1; possible D gene TRBD1, 5 bases. Between the trimmed V and J ends, which lost 5 bases and 7 bases, there was a span of 11 bases. Germline CDR1 and CDR2: DFQATT and SNEGSKA (reference sequence). The CDR3 length is 11 residues.

This clonotype was counted at least ten times. The rearrangement links TRBV7-2 to TRBJ2-1; D gene ambiguous. V was cut by 3 bases and J by 6 bases, with 9 bases left in between. Germline V gives CDR1 SGHTA, CDR2 FQGNSA. CDR3 length: 13 residues. The CDR3 DNA is TGTGCCAGCAGCTTCGCGGCGGCCAATGAGCAGTTCTTC. It specifies CASSFAAANEQFF.

This clonotype has ten or more counts. The chain uses TRBV7-3 and TRBJ2-5; 14 nucleotides line up with TRBD2. V lost 4 bases and J lost 7; bases outside the gene matches: 2. The CDR3 is made up of 14 amino acids. The germline gives CDR1 SGHTA, CDR2 FQGTGA. DNA for the CDR3: TGTGCCAGCAGCTCCGGACTAGCGGGAGGGACCCAGTACTTC. Protein sequence: CASSSGLAGGTQYF.

The V call is TRBV7-6, the J call TRBJ1-5, with 8 bases aligning to TRBD1. Germline CDR1 is SGHVS and CDR2 is FNYEAQ. The CDR3 is 15 amino acids. V dropped 5 bases and J dropped 7; count of bases not matched to a gene: 10. CDR3: CASSASDRAAQPQHF. The DNA of the CDR3 is TGTGCCAGCAGCGCGTCGGACAGGGCGGCACAGCCCCAGCATTTT.

The rearrangement joins TRBV7-4 to TRBJ2-7; D not certain. The CDR3 is made up of 14 amino acids. Trimming cost V 1 base and J 0 bases, with 7 bases left between them. CDR1 SGHVT and CDR2 SQSDAQ come from the germline V gene. The CDR3, as DNA: TGTGCCAGCAGCTTAGGGAGTGTCTCCTACGAGCAGTACTTC. It encodes CASSLGSVSYEQYF.

This clonotype was counted at least ten times. V is TRBV7-2 and J is TRBJ2-1; perhaps TRBD2 as D (6 bases). Trimming shortened V by 5 bases and J by 3 bases, and 14 bases separated the two germline ends. The CDR3 is made up of 15 amino acids. The germline CDR1 and CDR2 sequences are SGHTA and FQGNSA. CDR3 amino acids: CASSPYRGVYNEQFF. The CDR3 DNA reads as TGTGCCAGCAGCCCCTACCGCGGGGTCTACAATGAGCAGTTCTTC.

This clonotype was seen many times. The J gene is TRBJ2-1, the V gene TRBV28, with TRBD2 identical over 14 bases. CDR3 length: 15 residues. Germline-derived CDR1 and CDR2 are MDHEN and SYDVKM. Germline trimming cut 5 bases from V and 7 bases from J; bases unmatched to any gene: 4. CDR3 sequence (DNA): TGTGCCAGCAGTAAAGGGACTAGCGGGAGAAATGAGCAGTTCTTC. Translating gives CASSKGTSGRNEQFF.

Worth noting for this clonotype: With a much larger clone just one base away, this may be a read error. CDR3 bases: TGTGTCAGCCGCTTTTCCTCGGGGGCTGGGGCCAACGTCCTGACTTTC. Protein sequence: CVSRFSSGAGANVLTF. The rearrangement uses TRBV7-9 and TRBJ2-6; the D gene is possibly TRBD2 (6 bases). CDR3 length: 16 amino acids. Germline CDR1 and CDR2: SEHNR and FQNEAQ (reference sequence).

The rearrangement uses TRBV7-8 and TRBJ2-1; 9 nucleotides line up with TRBD2. Germline values: CDR1 SGHVS, CDR2 FQNEAQ. After removal of 4 bases from V and 7 bases from J, the junction contained 8 bases not matched to a gene. The CDR3 totals 15 residues. The CDR3 DNA is TGTGCCAGCAGCTCGGCGGGGGGGGTTATGAATGAGCAGTTCTTC. This gives the protein CASSSAGGVMNEQFF.

This clonotype was recorded at least ten times. This rearrangement joins TRBV27 to TRBJ2-1; the match to TRBD2 covers 7 bases. V was clipped by 3 bases and J by 0 bases; unmatched bases: 5. In germline, CDR1 is MNHEY, CDR2 SMNVEV (reference sequence). This CDR3 is 16 amino acids long. CDR3 nucleotides: TGTGCCAGCAGTTTGTCTAGCGGTAGCTCCTACAATGAGCAGTTCTTC. It is translated as CASSLSSGSSYNEQFF.

The rearrangement links TRBV4-1 to TRBJ2-1; D unresolved. Germline-derived CDR1 and CDR2 are MGHRA and YSYEKL. Trimming removed 1 base at V and 8 bases at J, with 9 bases between. The CDR3 sequence is 13 residues long. CDR3 region: CASSQGGDDEQFF. The CDR3 bases are TGCGCCAGCAGCCAAGGCGGCGACGATGAGCAGTTCTTC.

This clonotype was seen many times. The chain carries TRBV6-2 or TRBV6-3 and TRBJ1-1; 7 bases line up with TRBD1. Trimming removed 7 bases from V and 0 bases from J; junction bases left unmatched: 2. CDR1 and CDR2 from the germline V gene are MNHEY and SVGEGT. This CDR3 contains 13 residues. The CDR3 sequence is CASTGTVNTEAFF. The CDR3 DNA reads as TGTGCCAGCACCGGGACAGTGAACACTGAAGCTTTCTTT.

Many counts were recorded for this clonotype. This chain connects TRBV6-5 to TRBJ1-2; no clear D gene. This CDR3 is 15 amino acids long. V was pared by 0 bases and J by 2 bases, with 10 bases between. From germline, CDR1 is MNHEY and CDR2 SVGAGI. The CDR3 DNA follows: TGTGCCAGCAGTTACTCGAGACGGCTAAACTATGGCTACACCTTC. This gives the protein CASSYSRRLNYGYTF.

This clonotype came up many times. This chain connects TRBV5-1 to TRBJ2-1, with 8 bases identical to TRBD2. With V trimmed by 2 bases and J by 2 bases, 3 bases remained unmatched. There are 15 residues in the CDR3. Germline CDR1 is SGHRS and CDR2 is YFSETQ. The CDR3, as DNA: TGCGCCAGCAGCTTTAGCGGGACGCCCTACAATGAGCAGTTCTTC. Protein sequence: CASSFSGTPYNEQFF.

In this sample, this clonotype turned up many times. The chain carries TRBV29-1 and TRBJ1-1; D is perhaps TRBD1 (6 bases). V was shortened by 5 bases and J by 1 base, with 11 bases between the two germline ends. CDR1 SQVTM and CDR2 ANQGSEA come from the germline V gene. CDR3 length: 13 amino acids. CDR3 DNA sequence: TGCAGCGTTCCGGGGGGCAAGAACACTGAAGCTTTCTTT. Amino acid sequence: CSVPGGKNTEAFF.

This clonotype has ten or more counts. V and J are TRBV5-1 and TRBJ1-3; 7 bases align to TRBD1. There are 15 residues in the CDR3. J gave up 2 bases and V 0 bases, and 2 bases lay outside the gene matches. CDR1 and CDR2 (germline): SGHRS, YFSETQ. The CDR3 here is CASSLDRGTGNTIYF. DNA of the CDR3: TGCGCCAGCAGCTTGGACAGGGGAACTGGAAACACCATATATTTT.

This clonotype was seen ten or more times. The rearrangement links TRBV20-1 to TRBJ2-5, with 7 bases fitting TRBD1. The V and J ends lost 0 bases and 5 bases, in that order; junction bases with no gene match: 6. This CDR3 contains 14 residues. Looked up from germline, CDR1 is DFQATT and CDR2 is SNEGSKA (reference sequence). CDR3 DNA: TGCAGTGCTAGAGATTACAGGGGCCGGGAGACCCAGTACTTC. Translation: CSARDYRGRETQYF.

This clonotype was observed many times. As DNA, the CDR3 is TGTGCCAGCAGTATAAACAATGAGCAGTTCTTC. It yields the protein CASSINNEQFF. The chain uses TRBV12-3 or TRBV12-4 and TRBJ2-1; D is undetermined. With 5 bases removed from V and 5 bases from J, the gap between germline ends came to 4 bases. This CDR3 has 11 amino acids.

This clonotype came up a few times. The chain recombines TRBV12-5 with TRBJ1-5; D remains ambiguous. The CDR3 spans 13 residues. V was cut by 2 bases and J by 9 bases, with 11 bases left in between. Germline loops: CDR1 LGHNT, CDR2 FRNRAP. CDR3 bases: TGTGCTAGTGGTTTGTCCCACAAGACGCCCCAGCATTTT. As protein: CASGLSHKTPQHF.

In this sample, this clonotype turned up many times. The chain uses TRBV10-3 and TRBJ2-7; the match to TRBD1 covers 7 bases. V was clipped by 7 bases and J by 5 bases; unmatched bases: 11. This CDR3 is built from 14 residues. Germline V lookup: CDR1 ENHRY, CDR2 SYGVKD. CDR3 bases: TGTGCCATCACCACCGACAGGGCCCACCACGAGCAGTACTTC. Encoded protein: CAITTDRAHHEQYF.

This clonotype was counted between two and nine times. The chain links TRBV7-2 to TRBJ2-7; 9 nucleotides align to TRBD2. The length of the CDR3 is 15 residues. The V gene end was trimmed by 1 base and the J gene end by 4 bases; junction bases not matched to a gene: 5. In germline, CDR1 is SGHTA, CDR2 FQGNSA. CDR3 in DNA: TGTGCCAGCAGCTTAGATAGCGGGAGTGGGTACGAGCAGTACTTC. Amino acids: CASSLDSGSGYEQYF.

This clonotype was found many times. The V call is TRBV16, the J call TRBJ2-1; TRBD1 agrees at 12 bases. The CDR3 contains 14 residues. Trimming removed 4 bases from V and 7 bases from J; junction bases left unmatched: 2. Germline values: CDR1 KGHSY, CDR2 FQNENV. The CDR3 nucleotides read TGTGCCAGCAGCCGGGACAGGGGGCTGAATGAGCAGTTCTTC. It encodes CASSRDRGLNEQFF.

This clonotype was detected ten times or more. The chain employs TRBV12-3 or TRBV12-4 and TRBJ2-2, with TRBD1 as a possible D gene (6 bases). Trimming pared 6 bases from V and 1 base from J, leaving 12 bases between. The CDR3 has 15 residues. The CDR3 sequence: CASRPTGMNTGELFF. Here the CDR3 DNA reads TGTGCCAGCAGGCCCACAGGGATGAACACCGGGGAGCTGTTTTTT.

This clonotype appeared a single time. A much larger clone differs from this one at a single base, so this may be a read error. This chain connects TRBV11-2 to TRBJ2-1, with D perhaps TRBD1 (5 bases). CDR1 is SGHAT, CDR2 FQNNGV, per germline. The V and J ends lost 5 bases and 7 bases respectively, with 12 bases between them. The CDR3 sequence is 13 residues long. CDR3 loop: CASSRPGWNEQFF. CDR3 sequence (DNA): TGTGCCAGCAGCAGGCCAGGGTGGAATGAGCAGTTCTTC.

This clonotype appeared many times. V is TRBV20-1 and J is TRBJ2-7; the D gene could be TRBD1 or TRBD2 (5 bases each). The CDR3 is 15 amino acids. Trimming stripped 4 bases from V and 2 bases from J, with 18 bases between. Germline values: CDR1 DFQATT, CDR2 SNEGSKA (reference sequence). The CDR3 spells CSAIPLGRSAYEQYF. The CDR3 nucleotides read TGCAGTGCTATTCCCCTGGGACGGTCAGCCTACGAGCAGTACTTC.

The chain employs TRBV4-3 and TRBJ2-3; tentative D call: TRBD1 (6 bases). V was pared by 0 bases and J by 5 bases, with 12 bases between. The CDR3 spans 15 residues. Germline CDR1 LGHNA, CDR2 YSLEER. CDR3 sequence: CASSQDGAGVDTQYF. DNA of the CDR3: TGCGCCAGCAGCCAAGATGGGGCAGGGGTAGATACGCAGTATTTT.

This clonotype was detected ten times or more. The chain is built from TRBV20-1 and TRBJ1-2, with 8 bases fitting TRBD1. The CDR3 is 14 amino acids. The J segment lost 6 bases and the V segment lost 2 bases, leaving 8 bases of the junction unmatched. CDR1 DFQATT and CDR2 SNEGSKA come from the germline V gene (reference sequence). Here the CDR3 reads CSARHGQGGDGYTF. As DNA, the CDR3 is TGCAGTGCTAGACATGGACAGGGAGGTGATGGCTACACCTTC.